The entry that follows covers one TCR beta chain sequence. Its cognate antigen is unknown. This record comes from a study of T cell responses to AZD1222 COVID-19 vaccine. Study results and caveats: Targeting of unmutated variant regions was reportedly seen in nearly half of spike-specific TCRs.

Profiling relied on immunoSEQ multiplex PCR, and the TCRdb table lists in-frame clones only, not all of them. The data contain 130,000 to 150,000 clones, around 90% of them seen just once; the ten biggest clones take up around 2.8%. Trimming pared 6 bases from V and 4 bases from J, leaving 12 bases between. This CDR3 region has 13 residues. CDR1 and CDR2 from the germline V gene are MDHEN and SYDVKM. The source is an adult in good health. The sample in question was peripheral blood, obtained on day 0 of MenACWY control vaccination. V and J are TRBV28 and TRBJ1-2; D might be TRBD1 (5 bases). The CDR3 nucleotides are TGTGCCAGCAGGAGGGACTGGGGCTATGGCTACACCTTC. Protein sequence: CASRRDWGYGYTF.